The clone carrying this T cell receptor beta chain has a single count. The data were taken from a study of shared clonotypes between healthy human individuals. Using immunoSEQ multiplex PCR, the repertoire was profiled, and TCRdb retains in-frame clones only, with some absent. The repertoire holds about 680,000 clones, with about 91% as singletons. The naive CD8 fraction comprised CD45RO-negative cells positively selected for CCR7 and excluded terminally differentiated effector memory CD45RA+ cells. Germline lookup yields CDR1 SEHNR and CDR2 FQNEAQ (reference sequence). There are 15 residues in the CDR3. Trimming cost V 4 bases and J 0 bases, with 9 bases left between them.

This TCR was recovered from a young man in good health. The sample comprised naive CD8+ T cells sorted from blood. The chain carries TRBV7-9 and TRBJ2-2; D is ambiguous. The CDR3 coding sequence is TGTGCCAGCAGCTCAAGTGAGGCGAACACCGGGGAGCTGTTTTTT. This codes for CASSSSEANTGELFF. Supplemented by reference TRBV7-9 and TRBJ2-2, the full variable domain reads DTGVSQNPRHKITKRGQNVTFRCDPISEHNRLYWYRQTLGQGPEFLTYFQNEAQLEKSRLLSDRFSAERPKGSFSTLEIQRTEQGDSAMYLCASSSSEANTGELFFGEGSRLTVL.